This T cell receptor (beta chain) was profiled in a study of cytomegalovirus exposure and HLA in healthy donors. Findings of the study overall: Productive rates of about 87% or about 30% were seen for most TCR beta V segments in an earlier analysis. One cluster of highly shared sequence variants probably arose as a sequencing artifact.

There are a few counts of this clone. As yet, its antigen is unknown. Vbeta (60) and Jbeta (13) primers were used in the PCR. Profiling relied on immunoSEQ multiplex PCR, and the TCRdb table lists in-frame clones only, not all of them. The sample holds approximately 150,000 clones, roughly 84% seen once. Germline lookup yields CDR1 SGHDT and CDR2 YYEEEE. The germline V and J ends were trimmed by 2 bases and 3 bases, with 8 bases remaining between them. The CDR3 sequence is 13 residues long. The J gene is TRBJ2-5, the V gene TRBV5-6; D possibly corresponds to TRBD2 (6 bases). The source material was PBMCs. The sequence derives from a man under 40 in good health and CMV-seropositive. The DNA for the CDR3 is TGTGCCAGCAGCTTCGGGGGAGAAGAGACCCAGTACTTC. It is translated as CASSFGGEETQYF.